The next 22 T cell receptor beta chains were all read from a single sample in a study of blood T cell repertoires in COVID-19. Clones were sequenced by immunoSEQ multiplex PCR, and TCRdb holds only the in-frame ones, with some missing. The data hold approximately 150,000 clones, with roughly 90% observed a single time. The sequenced sample consisted of peripheral blood. These receptors were obtained from a woman in her forties or fifties with acute or convalescent COVID-19.

Concerning this clone itself: Other DNA sequences in this specimen translate into the identical CDR3. The chain recombines TRBV6-1 with TRBJ1-1; the D is unclear. Germline V gene lookup returns CDR1 MNHNS and CDR2 SASEGT. V lost 0 bases and J 1 base, leaving 6 bases between the germline ends. The CDR3 contains 14 residues. In DNA, the CDR3 is TGTGCCAGCAGTGAAGCACAGAAGAACACTGAAGCTTTCTTT. Translating gives CASSEAQKNTEAFF.

The rearrangement uses TRBV6-5 and TRBJ2-7; TRBD1 aligns across 8 bases. V trimming: 6 bases; J trimming: 3 bases; junction bases outside the gene matches: 4. In germline, CDR1 is MNHEY, CDR2 SVGAGI. The CDR3 extends over 13 amino acids. The CDR3 bases are TGTGCCAGCAGGGACAGGGTCTACTACGAGCAGTACTTC. It is translated as CASRDRVYYEQYF.

This chain connects TRBV5-1 to TRBJ2-2; no definite D call. Trimming shortened V by 0 bases and J by 4 bases, and 4 bases separated the two germline ends. This CDR3 comprises 13 residues. Germline V gives CDR1 SGHRS, CDR2 YFSETQ. CDR3 residues: CASSLESTGELFF. The CDR3 DNA reads TGCGCCAGCAGCTTGGAGAGCACCGGGGAGCTGTTTTTT.

V usage is TRBV27 and J usage is TRBJ2-7, with a possible D match to TRBD2 (6 bases). V was shortened by 5 bases and J by 2 bases, with 13 bases between the two germline ends. The CDR3 is made up of 14 amino acids. Germline assignment: CDR1 MNHEY and CDR2 SMNVEV (reference sequence). The chain's CDR3 is CASSPSGGAYEQYF. The CDR3 region has the DNA TGTGCCAGCAGTCCTTCCGGGGGTGCCTACGAGCAGTACTTC.

V is TRBV12-3 or TRBV12-4 and J is TRBJ1-2, with TRBD1 identical over 9 bases. The CDR3 has 13 amino acids. Germline trimming cut 5 bases from V and 7 bases from J; bases unmatched to any gene: 5. DNA of the CDR3: TGTGCCAGCAGTCCGACGACAGGGGGTGGCTACACCTTC. This translates into CASSPTTGGGYTF.

This sequence joins TRBV3-1 (or the pseudogene TRBV3-2) and TRBJ2-7; the match to TRBD2 covers 11 bases. Germline V CDR1 and CDR2: LGHDT, YNNKEL (reference sequence). V was clipped by 3 bases and J by 4 bases; unmatched bases: 5. The CDR3 length is 15 residues. The CDR3 reads CASSQSSGRWYEQYF. CDR3 DNA: TGTGCCAGCAGCCAGTCTAGCGGGAGGTGGTACGAGCAGTACTTC.

The V and J genes are TRBV18 and TRBJ1-1, with D possibly matching TRBD1 (6 bases). Between the trimmed V and J ends, which lost 6 bases and 6 bases, there was a span of 14 bases. This CDR3 has 13 amino acids. Germline V gene sequence: CDR1 KGHSH, CDR2 LQKENI. The CDR3 spells CASSLGTIAEAFF. CDR3 nucleotides: TGTGCCAGCTCCCTCGGGACAATCGCTGAAGCTTTCTTT.

The sample holds one count of this clone. The chain is built from TRBV7-3 and TRBJ2-2, with TRBD2 as a possible D gene (6 bases). CDR1 and CDR2 (germline): SGHTA, FQGTGA. The V end lost 1 base, the J end lost 7 bases, and 13 bases lay between the germline ends. The CDR3 covers 15 residues. The CDR3 reads CASSLISGENGELFF. The CDR3 DNA reads TGTGCCAGCAGCTTAATTTCGGGGGAGAACGGGGAGCTGTTTTTT. Variable domain in full (rest from reference TRBV7-3 and TRBJ2-2): GAGVSQTPSNKVTEKGKYVELRCDPISGHTALYWYRQSLGQGPEFLIYFQGTGAADDSGLPNDRFFAVRPEGSVSTLKIQRTERGDSAVYLCASSLISGENGELFFGEGSRLTVL.

The rearrangement uses TRBV6-5 and TRBJ1-2; D is unresolved. The ends were cut back, 7 bases at V and 0 bases at J, with 15 bases in the middle. Germline-derived CDR1 and CDR2 are MNHEY and SVGAGI. The CDR3 has 15 residues. The CDR3 here is CASMRHHSSNYGYTF. The CDR3 DNA reads as TGTGCCAGCATGCGACACCATAGTTCTAACTATGGCTACACCTTC.

This chain links TRBV4-1 with TRBJ1-3; D remains unclear. The CDR3 sequence is 16 residues long. Germline CDR1 reads MGHRA; CDR2 reads YSYEKL. V was trimmed by 1 base and J by 0 bases, leaving 10 bases between them. The CDR3 region has the DNA TGCGCCAGCAGCCAAGGTCACAGCTACTCTGGAAACACCATATATTTT. Amino acid sequence: CASSQGHSYSGNTIYF.

The chain employs TRBV7-2 and TRBJ2-2; D ambiguous. CDR1 and CDR2 (germline): SGHTA, FQGNSA. V dropped 3 bases and J dropped 1 base, with 6 bases sitting between them. This CDR3 is 14 amino acids long. CDR3 DNA: TGTGCCAGCAGCTTTTCACAGAACACCGGGGAGCTGTTTTTT. Translated: CASSFSQNTGELFF. The whole variable domain, filled in from reference TRBV7-2 and TRBJ2-2, reads GAGVSQSPSNKVTEKGKDVELRCDPISGHTALYWYRQSLGQGLEFLIYFQGNSAPDKSGLPSDRFSAERTGGSVSTLTIQRTQQEDSAVYLCASSFSQNTGELFFGEGSRLTVL.

The chain carries TRBV5-6 and TRBJ2-3, with 10 bases fitting TRBD1. The CDR3 spans 12 residues. With 1 base clipped from V and 13 bases from J, the junction kept 3 bases outside the gene matches. The germline CDR1 and CDR2 sequences are SGHDT and YYEEEE. CDR3 sequence reads: CASSLWGTGEYF. CDR3 coding DNA: TGTGCCAGCAGCTTGTGGGGGACAGGGGAGTATTTT. The variable domain in full, completed from reference TRBV5-6 and TRBJ2-3, reads DAGVTQSPTHLIKTRGQQVTLRCSPKSGHDTVSWYQQALGQGPQFIFQYYEEEERQRGNFPDRFSGHQFPNYSSELNVNALLLGDSALYLCASSLWGTGEYFGPGTRLTVL.

The chain carries TRBV12-3 or TRBV12-4 and TRBJ1-2; 9 nucleotides match TRBD1. Trimming at V came to 0 bases and at J to 8 bases, leaving 1 base not matched to a gene. CDR3 length: 13 amino acids. The CDR3 nucleotides are TGTGCCAGCAGTTTAGCGACAGGGGGGGGCTACACCTTC. Its translation is CASSLATGGGYTF.

The rearrangement joins TRBV2 to TRBJ2-1; 12 nucleotides line up with TRBD2. CDR3 length: 16 residues. Per germline, CDR1 SNHLY and CDR2 FYNNEI. Trimming at V came to 7 bases and at J to 4 bases, leaving 8 bases not matched to a gene. CDR3 protein: CASTGGTSGFYNEQFF. CDR3 DNA sequence: TGTGCCAGCACCGGCGGGACTAGCGGGTTTTACAATGAGCAGTTCTTC.

This chain connects TRBV19 to TRBJ2-3; weak D call: TRBD1 (5 bases). V lost 5 bases and J 3 bases, leaving 9 bases between the germline ends. The germline gives CDR1 LNHDA, CDR2 SQIVND (reference sequence). The CDR3 contains 13 residues. The CDR3 loop reads CASSETGTDTQYF. CDR3 DNA sequence: TGTGCCAGTAGTGAAACAGGAACAGATACGCAGTATTTT.

A single count supports this clone. The chain is built from TRBV4-1 and TRBJ1-5, with D possibly matching TRBD1 (5 bases). CDR3 length equals 19 residues. The germline V and J ends were trimmed by 4 bases and 0 bases, with 22 bases remaining between them. Per the germline V gene, CDR1 is MGHRA and CDR2 is YSYEKL. CDR3 protein: CASSPRGPGSINSNQPQHF. The CDR3 DNA follows: TGCGCCAGCAGCCCCCGGGGCCCCGGGAGTATTAATAGCAATCAGCCCCAGCATTTT.

The sample holds a few counts of this clone. The CDR3 spells CSVVIGTTAGEQYF. The CDR3 region has the DNA TGCAGCGTTGTTATCGGAACAACAGCGGGGGAGCAGTACTTC. The chain links TRBV29-1 to TRBJ2-7; 7 bases align to TRBD2. CDR1 SQVTM and CDR2 ANQGSEA come from the germline V gene. V lost 4 bases to trimming and J lost 7 bases; unmatched junction nucleotides: 13. This CDR3 comprises 14 residues.

The chain recombines TRBV7-2 with TRBJ1-1, with TRBD1 as a possible D gene (5 bases). The CDR3 loop spans 14 amino acids. Trimming took off 1 base at V and 6 bases at J, with 12 bases between the two ends. The germline V gene has CDR1 SGHTA and CDR2 FQGNSA. CDR3 coding DNA: TGTGCCAGCAGCTTAGGGCCAGGGACTTCTGAAGCTTTCTTT. This sequence encodes CASSLGPGTSEAFF.

This clone was seen a single time. J is TRBJ2-7 and V is TRBV18; TRBD2 agrees at 10 bases. The V gene end was trimmed by 3 bases and the J gene end by 3 bases; junction bases not matched to a gene: 2. Germline CDR1 is KGHSH and CDR2 is LQKENI. The length of the CDR3 is 14 residues. The CDR3 DNA is TGTGCCAGCTCACCCCGGACTAGCGGCTACGAGCAGTACTTC. Translated: CASSPRTSGYEQYF.

The V and J genes are TRBV7-8 and TRBJ2-5, with TRBD2 matching 12 bases. V dropped 2 bases and J dropped 5; count of bases not matched to a gene: 9. The CDR3 is 17 residues long. Germline loops: CDR1 SGHVS, CDR2 FQNEAQ. The CDR3 region is CASSLSPSGGAGETQYF. CDR3 DNA sequence: TGTGCCAGCAGCTTATCTCCTAGCGGGGGGGCTGGGGAGACCCAGTACTTC. Full variable domain (missing parts from reference TRBV7-8 and TRBJ2-5): GAGVSQSPRYKVAKRGQDVALRCDPISGHVSLFWYQQALGQGPEFLTYFQNEAQLDKSGLPSDRFFAERPEGSVSTLKIQRTQQEDSAVYLCASSLSPSGGAGETQYFGPGTRLLVL.

This clone was counted a single time. The V gene is TRBV30, the J gene TRBJ2-1, with a possible D match to TRBD2 (5 bases). This CDR3 has 13 amino acids. Germline CDR1 is GTSNPN and CDR2 is SVGIG (reference sequence). The V end lost 1 base, the J end lost 3 bases, and 7 bases lay between the germline ends. Here the CDR3 DNA reads TGTGCCTGGAGTGCGGGATTCTACAATGAGCAGTTCTTC. It is translated as CAWSAGFYNEQFF.

The chain couples TRBV6-1 to TRBJ2-1; 9 nucleotides agree with TRBD1. J lost 8 bases, V lost 3 bases, and 5 bases had no gene match. CDR1 is MNHNS and CDR2 is SASEGT in the germline V gene. This CDR3 contains 14 residues. This CDR3 reads CASSEGQGIDEQFF. The CDR3 bases are TGTGCCAGCAGTGAGGGACAGGGAATCGATGAGCAGTTCTTC.